The 22 T cell receptor beta chains reported below all come from one sample, sequenced in a study of T cell changes during pregnancy in multiple sclerosis. The data were produced by immunoSEQ multiplex PCR, yet TCRdb's version contains in-frame clones alone and is incomplete. The sample has about 48,000 clones, 85% to 95% seen once. The sample was CD4+ T cells from peripheral blood mononuclear cells, taken in the second trimester of pregnancy. The receptor source for this set is a female donor in good health, enrolled as a control in a pregnancy study.

This clone was seen once. V is TRBV7-8 and J is TRBJ2-1; 11 nucleotides match TRBD2. J lost 0 bases, V lost 1 base, and 8 bases had no gene match. Germline CDR1 is SGHVS and CDR2 is FQNEAQ. The CDR3 contains 19 residues. CDR3 bases: TGTGCCAGCAGCTTAGTTCTAGCGGGAGGTTTAAGCTCCTACAATGAGCAGTTCTTC. It codes for CASSLVLAGGLSSYNEQFF.

The genes are TRBV11-2 and TRBJ2-1, with 10 bases that match TRBD2. CDR3 size: 16 residues. V lost 4 bases and J lost 7; bases outside the gene matches: 10. Germline loops: CDR1 SGHAT, CDR2 FQNNGV. The CDR3 loop is CASSYLAGGKFNEQFF. The CDR3 coding sequence is TGTGCCAGCAGCTACTTAGCGGGGGGAAAGTTTAATGAGCAGTTCTTC.

CDR3 region: CASSEVRGTPAQYF. CDR3 sequence (DNA): TGTGCCAGCAGTGAAGTTCGGGGGACCCCCGCGCAGTATTTT. This chain joins TRBV6-1 and TRBJ2-3; TRBD2 is a possible D gene (6 bases). The CDR3 sequence is 14 residues long. The germline V gene encodes CDR1 MNHNS and CDR2 SASEGT. V was clipped by 1 base and J by 10 bases, with 15 bases between them.

This clone has a single count. The J gene is TRBJ2-7, the V gene TRBV7-9; tentative D call: TRBD1 (5 bases). Trimming stripped 7 bases from V and 3 bases from J, with 13 bases between. Germline loops: CDR1 SEHNR, CDR2 FQNEAQ (reference sequence). This CDR3 is built from 13 residues. The CDR3 is CASNPADSYEQYF. The CDR3 nucleotides are TGTGCCAGCAACCCTGCCGACAGCTACGAGCAGTACTTC. Combining the CDR3 with reference TRBV7-9 and TRBJ2-7 gives the whole variable domain DTGVSQNPRHKITKRGQNVTFRCDPISEHNRLYWYRQTLGQGPEFLTYFQNEAQLEKSRLLSDRFSAERPKGSFSTLEIQRTEQGDSAMYLCASNPADSYEQYFGPGTRLTVT.

V usage is TRBV19 and J usage is TRBJ2-2, with 8 bases aligning to TRBD2. The CDR3 spans 15 residues. The germline gives CDR1 LNHDA, CDR2 SQIVND (reference sequence). Germline trimming cut 4 bases from V and 6 bases from J; bases unmatched to any gene: 7. The CDR3 sequence is CASSKLAGPPGELFF. For the CDR3, the DNA is TGTGCCAGTAGTAAGTTAGCGGGACCTCCCGGGGAGCTGTTTTTT.

In its sample, this clone was seen a few times. This sequence joins TRBV18 and TRBJ2-5; D is ambiguous. This CDR3 region has 12 residues. Germline lookup yields CDR1 KGHSH and CDR2 LQKENI. V was pared by 6 bases and J by 2 bases, with 7 bases between. The CDR3 region has the DNA TGTGCCAGCTCCGGCGGACAAGAGACCCAGTACTTC. Protein sequence: CASSGGQETQYF.

This clone was counted once. CDR3 in amino acids: CASRPERASGTDTQYF. Written as DNA, the CDR3 is TGTGCCAGCAGACCCGAAAGGGCTAGCGGCACAGATACGCAGTATTTT. The chain is built from TRBV2 and TRBJ2-3; D may be TRBD2 (6 bases). V dropped 6 bases and J dropped 1 base, with 17 bases sitting between them. The CDR3 has 16 amino acids. Germline V gives CDR1 SNHLY, CDR2 FYNNEI.

As DNA, the CDR3 is TGTGCCAGCAGTGCCGCGGGGGGGCCCTACAATGAGCAGTTCTTC. Its protein is CASSAAGGPYNEQFF. J is TRBJ2-1 and V is TRBV6-4; 9 bases align to TRBD2. Germline values: CDR1 MRHNA, CDR2 SNTAGT. The CDR3 totals 15 residues. With 4 bases clipped from V and 2 bases from J, the junction kept 3 bases outside the gene matches.

The chain carries TRBV4-2 and TRBJ2-7; 7 bases map to TRBD2. Germline assignment: CDR1 LGHNA and CDR2 YNFKEQ. The CDR3 has 15 residues. The V segment lost 3 bases and the J segment 0 bases; nucleotides outside the gene matches: 5. The CDR3 region has the DNA TGTGCCAGCAGCCAGCCCAGCGGGAACTCCTACGAGCAGTACTTC. Amino acids: CASSQPSGNSYEQYF.

Remarks on this clone: Other DNA sequences in the sample encode the same CDR3. The chain is built from TRBV20-1 and TRBJ2-5, with no clear D. Looked up from germline, CDR1 is DFQATT and CDR2 is SNEGSKA (reference sequence). CDR3 size: 11 residues. The V and J ends lost 6 bases and 0 bases respectively, with 5 bases between them. CDR3 protein: CSASDQETQYF. CDR3 DNA sequence: TGCAGTGCCTCGGACCAAGAGACCCAGTACTTC.

The chain carries TRBV5-4 and TRBJ2-3; D unresolved. The germline V gene has CDR1 SGHNT and CDR2 YYREEE (reference sequence). The ends were cut back, 2 bases at V and 0 bases at J, with 10 bases in the middle. CDR3 length: 15 residues. DNA for the CDR3: TGTGCCAGCAGCTTAAAGACTTCTAGCACAGATACGCAGTATTTT. It specifies CASSLKTSSTDTQYF.

The CDR3: CSARDIEQFF. The CDR3 region has the DNA TGCAGTGCTAGAGATATCGAGCAGTTCTTC. The chain couples TRBV20-1 to TRBJ2-1, with D unclear. Germline CDR1 and CDR2: DFQATT and SNEGSKA (reference sequence). V was trimmed by 0 bases and J by 10 bases, leaving 4 bases between them. The CDR3 runs 10 residues.

The chain carries TRBV28 and TRBJ1-4, with D unresolved. CDR1 MDHEN and CDR2 SYDVKM come from the germline V gene. Trimming left V 6 bases short and J 1 base short, with 12 bases between. This CDR3 contains 15 residues. CDR3 sequence: CASRRLLITNEKLFF. The CDR3 DNA sequence: TGTGCCAGCAGACGCCTACTGATAACTAATGAAAAACTGTTTTTT.

The chain couples TRBV2 to TRBJ2-4, with D possibly matching TRBD2 (5 bases). Trimming removed 0 bases from V and 13 bases from J, with 10 bases in between. The CDR3 is made up of 12 amino acids. Germline V lookup: CDR1 SNHLY, CDR2 FYNNEI. Here the CDR3 DNA reads TGTGCCAGCAGTGAAGCGCAAAGGAGGCAGTACTTC. Translated, it gives CASSEAQRRQYF.

This chain connects TRBV21-1 to TRBJ2-1; the table's D call, TRBD1, has no DNA check behind it. TRBV21-1 represents a pseudogene. The length of the CDR3 is 18 residues. CDR3 sequence reads: CASSKSKWEKGAPNEQFF. CDR3 bases: TGTGCCAGCAGCAAAAGTAAATGGGAGAAGGGGGCGCCGAATGAGCAGTTCTTC.

The chain is built from TRBV28 and TRBJ2-2, with 7 positions matching TRBD1. The germline V gene has CDR1 MDHEN and CDR2 SYDVKM. The CDR3 is made up of 13 amino acids. Unmatched junction bases numbered 1, after V lost 5 bases and J lost 4 bases. The CDR3 DNA reads as TGTGCCAGCAGTACAGGGGTCACCGGGGAGCTGTTTTTT. Translating it yields CASSTGVTGELFF.

This clone is a singleton in its sample. J is TRBJ1-2 and V is TRBV20-1; D not resolved. Trimming stripped 6 bases from V and 5 bases from J, with 10 bases between. The CDR3 runs 11 residues. Germline V lookup: CDR1 DFQATT, CDR2 SNEGSKA (reference sequence). CDR3 in DNA: TGCAGTGCGCAGACTGAGTATGGCTACACCTTC. It specifies CSAQTEYGYTF.

The rearrangement uses TRBV30 and TRBJ1-2, with 7 bases matching TRBD1. The germline gives CDR1 GTSNPN, CDR2 SVGIG (reference sequence). With 8 bases clipped from V and 4 bases from J, the junction kept 13 bases outside the gene matches. This CDR3 contains 14 residues. CDR3 in DNA: TGTGCCCGATCATTGACGAGGGGGCTCTATGGCTACACCTTC. Translation gives CARSLTRGLYGYTF.

The rearrangement uses TRBV4-1 and TRBJ1-5; D gene unclear. V was trimmed by 1 base and J by 0 bases, leaving 13 bases between them. CDR1 is MGHRA and CDR2 is YSYEKL in the germline V gene. This CDR3 has 17 amino acids. The CDR3: CASSQGRGRDSNQPQHF. As DNA, the CDR3 is TGCGCCAGCAGCCAAGGTCGAGGTCGCGATAGCAATCAGCCCCAGCATTTT.

The chain links TRBV6-6 to TRBJ1-4, with D possibly TRBD1 on 5 matching bases. The CDR3 spans 15 residues. Germline CDR1 reads MNHNY; CDR2 reads SVGAGI (reference sequence). Between the trimmed V and J ends, which lost 0 bases and 4 bases, there was a span of 9 bases. The DNA for the CDR3 is TGTGCCAGCAGTTACTCAACAGGCGGTAATGAAAAACTGTTTTTT. It encodes CASSYSTGGNEKLFF.

The chain combines TRBV7-2 with TRBJ2-4; D may be TRBD1 (6 bases). Trimming removed 1 base from V and 9 bases from J, with 13 bases in between. This CDR3 is 14 amino acids long. Germline V gene lookup returns CDR1 SGHTA and CDR2 FQGNSA. The chain's CDR3 is CASSLGGTFIIQYF. The DNA for the CDR3 is TGTGCCAGCAGCTTAGGGGGGACATTTATCATTCAGTACTTC.

This clone is a singleton in its sample. The rearrangement joins TRBV5-1 to TRBJ2-5, with 7 positions matching TRBD2. This CDR3 has 14 residues. Germline CDR1 is SGHRS and CDR2 is YFSETQ. V shed 4 bases, J shed 2 bases, and the junction held 5 bases outside the gene matches. CDR3 bases: TGCGCCAGCAGCCCCCTGGGACTACAAGAGACCCAGTACTTC. Translation gives CASSPLGLQETQYF.